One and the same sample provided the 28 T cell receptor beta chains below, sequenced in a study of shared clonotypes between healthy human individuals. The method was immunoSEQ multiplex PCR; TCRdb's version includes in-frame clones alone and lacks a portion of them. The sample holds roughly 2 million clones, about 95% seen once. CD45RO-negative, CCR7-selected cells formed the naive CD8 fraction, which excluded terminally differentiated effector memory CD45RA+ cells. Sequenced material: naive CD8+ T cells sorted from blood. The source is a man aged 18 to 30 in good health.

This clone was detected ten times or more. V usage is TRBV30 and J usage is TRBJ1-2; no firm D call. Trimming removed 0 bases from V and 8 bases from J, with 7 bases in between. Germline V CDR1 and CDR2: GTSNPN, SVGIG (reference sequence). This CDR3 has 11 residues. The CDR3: CAWSVRKGYTF. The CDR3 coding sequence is TGTGCCTGGAGTGTACGAAAGGGCTACACCTTC.

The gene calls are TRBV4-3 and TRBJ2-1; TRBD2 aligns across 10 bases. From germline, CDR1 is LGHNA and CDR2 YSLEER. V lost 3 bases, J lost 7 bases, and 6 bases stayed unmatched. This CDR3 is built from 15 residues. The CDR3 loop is CASSQGTSAWNEQFF. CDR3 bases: TGCGCCAGCAGCCAGGGGACTAGCGCTTGGAATGAGCAGTTCTTC.

The CDR3 protein is CASSVGTGGVFDYEQYF. The CDR3 DNA is TGTGCCAGCAGCGTCGGGACAGGGGGCGTTTTCGACTACGAGCAGTACTTC. V is TRBV5-4 and J is TRBJ2-7, with TRBD1 matching 12 bases. Germline V gene sequence: CDR1 SGHNT, CDR2 YYREEE (reference sequence). The length of the CDR3 is 17 residues. Losses at the gene ends were 4 bases for V and 3 bases for J; bases not matched to a gene: 11.

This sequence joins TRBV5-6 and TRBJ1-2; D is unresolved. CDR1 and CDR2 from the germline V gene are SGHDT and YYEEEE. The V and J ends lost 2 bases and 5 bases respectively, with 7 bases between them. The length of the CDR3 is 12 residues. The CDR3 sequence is CASSLQTYGYTF. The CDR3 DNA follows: TGTGCCAGCAGCTTACAGACTTATGGCTACACCTTC.

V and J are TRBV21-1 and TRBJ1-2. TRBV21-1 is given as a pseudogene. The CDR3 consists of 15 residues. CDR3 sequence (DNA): TGTGCCAGCAGCAAACCCCTTGCTGGGACCTATGGCTACACCTTC. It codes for CASSKPLAGTYGYTF.

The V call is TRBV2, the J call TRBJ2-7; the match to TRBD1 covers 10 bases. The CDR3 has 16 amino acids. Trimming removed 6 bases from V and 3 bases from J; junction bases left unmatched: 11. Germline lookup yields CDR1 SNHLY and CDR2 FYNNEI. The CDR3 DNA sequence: TGTGCCAGCAGGCCTTTATCCGGGACAGGGGTCTACGAGCAGTACTTC. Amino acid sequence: CASRPLSGTGVYEQYF.

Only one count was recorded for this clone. Here the CDR3 DNA reads TGTGCCAGCAGTGAGGAGGGGGACTATGGCTACACCTTC. Translated, it gives CASSEEGDYGYTF. This chain joins TRBV6-1 and TRBJ1-2; a possible D gene is TRBD1 (6 bases). The CDR3 sequence is 13 residues long. CDR1 and CDR2 (germline): MNHNS, SASEGT. Trimming pared 3 bases from V and 3 bases from J, leaving 8 bases between.

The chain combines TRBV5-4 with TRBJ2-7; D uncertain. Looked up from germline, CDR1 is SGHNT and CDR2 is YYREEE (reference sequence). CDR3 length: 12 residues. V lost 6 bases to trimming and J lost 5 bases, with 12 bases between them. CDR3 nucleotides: TGTGCCAGCACCGGGCTAGGGAACGAGCAGTACTTC. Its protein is CASTGLGNEQYF.

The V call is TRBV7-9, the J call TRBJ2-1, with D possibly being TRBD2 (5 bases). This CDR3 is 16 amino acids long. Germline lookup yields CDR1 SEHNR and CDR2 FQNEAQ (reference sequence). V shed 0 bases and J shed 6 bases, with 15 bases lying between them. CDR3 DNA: TGTGCCAGCAGCTTAGCGCTCGCGGGCCCCGGCAATGAGCAGTTCTTC. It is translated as CASSLALAGPGNEQFF.

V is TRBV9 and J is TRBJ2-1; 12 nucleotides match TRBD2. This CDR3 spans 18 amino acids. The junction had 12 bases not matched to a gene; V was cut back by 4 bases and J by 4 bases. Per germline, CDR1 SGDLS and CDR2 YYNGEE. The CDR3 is CASSLELAGGSGYNEQFF. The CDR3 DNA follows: TGTGCCAGCAGCCTTGAACTAGCGGGGGGCAGTGGTTACAATGAGCAGTTCTTC.

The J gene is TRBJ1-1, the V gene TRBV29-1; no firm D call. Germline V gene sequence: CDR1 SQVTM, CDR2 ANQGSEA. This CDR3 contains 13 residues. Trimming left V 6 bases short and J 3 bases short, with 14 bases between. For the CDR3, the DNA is TGCAGCGTCGACGCCGCCGTCTACACTGAAGCTTTCTTT. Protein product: CSVDAAVYTEAFF. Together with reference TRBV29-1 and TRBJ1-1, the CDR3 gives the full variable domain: SAVISQKPSRDICQRGTSLTIQCQVDSQVTMMFWYRQQPGQSLTLIATANQGSEATYESGFVIDKFPISRPNLTFSTLTVSNMSPEDSSIYLCSVDAAVYTEAFFGQGTRLTVV.

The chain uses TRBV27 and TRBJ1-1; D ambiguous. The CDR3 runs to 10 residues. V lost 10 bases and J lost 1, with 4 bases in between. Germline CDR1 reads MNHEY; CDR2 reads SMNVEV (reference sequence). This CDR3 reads CATPNTEAFF. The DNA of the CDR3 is TGTGCCACCCCGAACACTGAAGCTTTCTTT.

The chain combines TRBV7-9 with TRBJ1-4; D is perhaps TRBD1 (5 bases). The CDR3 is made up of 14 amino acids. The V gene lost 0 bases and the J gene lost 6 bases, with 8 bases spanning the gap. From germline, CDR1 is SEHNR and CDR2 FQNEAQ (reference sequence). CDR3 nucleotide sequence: TGTGCCAGCAGCTTAGCTGAGGGGTATGAAAAACTGTTTTTT. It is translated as CASSLAEGYEKLFF.

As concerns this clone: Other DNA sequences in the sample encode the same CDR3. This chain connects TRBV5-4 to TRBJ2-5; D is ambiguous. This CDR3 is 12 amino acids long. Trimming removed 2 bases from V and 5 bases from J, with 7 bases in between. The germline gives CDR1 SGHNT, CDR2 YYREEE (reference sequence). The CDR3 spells CASSLGEETQYF. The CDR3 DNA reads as TGTGCCAGCAGCTTAGGTGAGGAGACCCAGTACTTC.

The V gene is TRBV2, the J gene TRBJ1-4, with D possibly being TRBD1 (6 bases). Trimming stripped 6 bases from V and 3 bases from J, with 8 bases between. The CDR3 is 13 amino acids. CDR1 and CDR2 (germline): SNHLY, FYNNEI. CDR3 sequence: CASRGGANEKLFF. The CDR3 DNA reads TGTGCCAGCAGGGGGGGCGCTAATGAAAAACTGTTTTTT.

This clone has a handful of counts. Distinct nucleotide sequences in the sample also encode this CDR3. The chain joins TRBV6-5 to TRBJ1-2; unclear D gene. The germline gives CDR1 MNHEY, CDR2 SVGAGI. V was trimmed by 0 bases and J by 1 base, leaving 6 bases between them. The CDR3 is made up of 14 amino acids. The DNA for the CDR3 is TGTGCCAGCAGTTACTCAGGCAGTAACTATGGCTACACCTTC. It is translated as CASSYSGSNYGYTF.

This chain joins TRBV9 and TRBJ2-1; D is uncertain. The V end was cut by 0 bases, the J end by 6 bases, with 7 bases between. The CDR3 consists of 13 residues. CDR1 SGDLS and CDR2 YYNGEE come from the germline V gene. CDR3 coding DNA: TGTGCCAGCAGCGTAGGAGCTTCCAATGAGCAGTTCTTC. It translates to CASSVGASNEQFF.

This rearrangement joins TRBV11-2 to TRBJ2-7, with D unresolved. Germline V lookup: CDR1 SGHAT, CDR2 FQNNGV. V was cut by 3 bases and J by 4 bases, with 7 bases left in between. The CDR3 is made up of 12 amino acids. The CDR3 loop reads CASSFNVYEQYF. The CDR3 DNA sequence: TGTGCCAGCAGCTTTAACGTATACGAGCAGTACTTC.

CDR3 coding DNA: TGTGCCAGTGGTCCCGGAGATACGCAGTATTTT. Protein sequence: CASGPGDTQYF. The chain employs TRBV19 and TRBJ2-3, with D hard to call. This CDR3 is built from 11 residues. V was trimmed by 8 bases and J by 5 bases, leaving 8 bases between them. Germline CDR1 reads LNHDA; CDR2 reads SQIVND (reference sequence).

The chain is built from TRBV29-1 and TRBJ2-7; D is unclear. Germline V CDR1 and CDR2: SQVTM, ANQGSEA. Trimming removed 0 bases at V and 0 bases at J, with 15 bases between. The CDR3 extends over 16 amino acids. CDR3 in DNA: TGCAGCGTTGAAGAGGAGTCGGGTTCTTTCTCCTACGAGCAGTACTTC. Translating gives CSVEEESGSFSYEQYF.

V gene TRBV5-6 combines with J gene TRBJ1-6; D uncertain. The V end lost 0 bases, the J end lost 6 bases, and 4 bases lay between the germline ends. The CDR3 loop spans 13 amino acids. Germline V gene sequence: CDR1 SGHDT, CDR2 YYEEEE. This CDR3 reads CASSLGVNSPLHF. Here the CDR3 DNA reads TGTGCCAGCAGCTTGGGGGTTAATTCACCCCTCCACTTT.

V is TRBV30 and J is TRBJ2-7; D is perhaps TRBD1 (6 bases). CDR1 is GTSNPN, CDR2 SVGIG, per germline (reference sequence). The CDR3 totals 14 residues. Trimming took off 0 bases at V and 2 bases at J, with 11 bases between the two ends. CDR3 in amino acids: CAWSVRGHPYEQYF. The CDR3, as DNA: TGTGCCTGGAGTGTCAGGGGCCATCCCTACGAGCAGTACTTC.

This CDR3 is CASSAVLEQETQYF. The CDR3 DNA reads as TGTGCCAGCAGTGCCGTACTAGAGCAAGAGACCCAGTACTTC. V and J are TRBV2 and TRBJ2-5, with D perhaps TRBD2 (5 bases). CDR1 and CDR2 from the germline V gene are SNHLY and FYNNEI. CDR3 length: 14 residues. Trimming took off 4 bases at V and 2 bases at J, with 11 bases between the two ends.

CDR3 loop: CSVEGAEDTDTQYF. DNA for the CDR3: TGCAGCGTTGAAGGAGCAGAGGACACAGATACGCAGTATTTT. The chain employs TRBV29-1 and TRBJ2-3, with D hard to call. The CDR3 loop spans 14 amino acids. Trimming left V 1 base short and J 2 bases short, with 10 bases between. Germline V CDR1 and CDR2: SQVTM, ANQGSEA.

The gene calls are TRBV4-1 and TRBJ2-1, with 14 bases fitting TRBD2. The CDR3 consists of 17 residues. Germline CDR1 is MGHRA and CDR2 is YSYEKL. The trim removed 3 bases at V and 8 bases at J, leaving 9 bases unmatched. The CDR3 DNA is TGCGCCAGCAGCCAGGAAACCGGGACTAGCGGGAGTTATGAGCAGTTCTTC. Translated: CASSQETGTSGSYEQFF.

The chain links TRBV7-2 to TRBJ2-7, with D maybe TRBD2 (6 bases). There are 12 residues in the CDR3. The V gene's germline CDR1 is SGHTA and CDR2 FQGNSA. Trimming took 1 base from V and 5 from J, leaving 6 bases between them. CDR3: CASSLGGDEQYF. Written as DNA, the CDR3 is TGTGCCAGCAGCTTAGGGGGGGACGAGCAGTACTTC.

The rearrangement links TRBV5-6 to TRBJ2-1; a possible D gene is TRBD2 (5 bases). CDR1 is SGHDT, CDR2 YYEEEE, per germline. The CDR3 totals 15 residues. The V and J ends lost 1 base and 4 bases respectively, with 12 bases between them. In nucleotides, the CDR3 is TGTGCCAGCAGCTTGACAACTAGACTTTACAATGAGCAGTTCTTC. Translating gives CASSLTTRLYNEQFF.

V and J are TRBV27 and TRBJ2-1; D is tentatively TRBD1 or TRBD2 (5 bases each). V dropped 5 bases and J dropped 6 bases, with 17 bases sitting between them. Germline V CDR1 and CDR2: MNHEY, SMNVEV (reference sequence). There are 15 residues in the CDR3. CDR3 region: CASSVGTIGTNEQFF. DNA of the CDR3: TGTGCCAGCAGTGTCGGGACGATAGGTACCAATGAGCAGTTCTTC.